The 25 T cell receptor beta chains reported below all come from one sample, sequenced in a study of shared clonotypes between healthy human individuals. Produced via immunoSEQ multiplex PCR; TCRdb's table is partial and in-frame only. The sample lists roughly 520,000 clones, approximately 95% occurring once. Sequenced: naive CD4+ T cells sorted from blood. As to subset: CD45RA+ positively selected. These receptors originate from a woman in her twenties or thirties in good health.

The rearrangement uses TRBV6-6 and TRBJ2-7; unclear D gene. CDR3 length: 13 residues. V shed 3 bases and J shed 5 bases, with 11 bases lying between them. Germline CDR1 and CDR2: MNHNY and SVGAGI (reference sequence). The CDR3: CASSYAIPHEQYF. The CDR3 nucleotides are TGTGCCAGCAGTTATGCTATCCCTCACGAGCAGTACTTC.

The CDR3 DNA reads TGTGCCAGCAGCACCAGGACAGGCTCGTCGTCCTTCTATGGCTACACCTTC. Residues: CASSTRTGSSSFYGYTF. The chain uses TRBV5-6 and TRBJ1-2; TRBD1 aligns across 7 bases. The CDR3 has 17 residues. Germline V gives CDR1 SGHDT, CDR2 YYEEEE. Losses at the gene ends were 4 bases for V and 4 bases for J; bases not matched to a gene: 16.

The chain joins TRBV5-1 to TRBJ2-5; D ambiguous. The length of the CDR3 is 14 residues. Germline CDR1 reads SGHRS; CDR2 reads YFSETQ. V was shortened by 3 bases and J by 4 bases, with 13 bases between the two germline ends. In nucleotides, the CDR3 is TGCGCCAGCAGCTCGGCTACCCCTGGAGAGACCCAGTACTTC. It is translated as CASSSATPGETQYF.

V usage is TRBV10-2 and J usage is TRBJ2-1; D gene unclear. The V gene lost 4 bases and the J gene lost 5 bases, with 9 bases spanning the gap. The CDR3 has 13 residues. Germline V lookup: CDR1 WSHSY, CDR2 SAAADI. The CDR3 here is CASSVPRHNEQFF. The CDR3 region has the DNA TGCGCCAGCAGTGTCCCCCGGCACAATGAGCAGTTCTTC.

In its sample, this clone was seen a few times. The chain has TRBV29-1 and TRBJ1-3; the D gene is possibly TRBD1 (5 bases). The CDR3 sequence is 10 residues long. V lost 3 bases and J lost 8, with 5 bases in between. CDR1 and CDR2 (germline): SQVTM, ANQGSEA. Written as DNA, the CDR3 is TGCAGCGTTGAGGGGGACACCATATATTTT. This translates into CSVEGDTIYF.

V is TRBV5-1 and J is TRBJ2-7; possibly TRBD1 for D (6 bases). V dropped 4 bases and J dropped 2 bases, with 19 bases sitting between them. Germline V CDR1 and CDR2: SGHRS, YFSETQ. The CDR3 runs to 16 residues. The CDR3 region is CASSGGQGRNPYEQYF. DNA of the CDR3: TGCGCCAGCAGCGGTGGGCAGGGGCGGAACCCCTACGAGCAGTACTTC.

This clone was recorded only once. This rearrangement joins TRBV28 to TRBJ2-7, with D perhaps matching TRBD1 or TRBD2 (6 bases each). The V end lost 6 bases, the J end lost 3 bases, and 9 bases lay between the germline ends. The CDR3 contains 12 residues. Germline CDR1 reads MDHEN; CDR2 reads SYDVKM. CDR3 DNA sequence: TGTGCCAGCAGCGGAGGGGGCTACGAGCAGTACTTC. Its translation is CASSGGGYEQYF.

J is TRBJ2-3 and V is TRBV6-6, with no clear D. CDR1 and CDR2 from the germline V gene are MNHNY and SVGAGI (reference sequence). This CDR3 spans 14 amino acids. V lost 4 bases, J lost 5 bases, and 13 bases lay in between. The DNA of the CDR3 is TGTGCCAGCAGTTTCCCCCCGGGCGAAGATACGCAGTATTTT. Translation: CASSFPPGEDTQYF.

The chain carries TRBV28 and TRBJ1-6; 7 bases line up with TRBD1. The V gene's germline CDR1 is MDHEN and CDR2 SYDVKM. The J segment lost 8 bases and the V segment lost 8 bases, leaving 9 bases of the junction unmatched. The CDR3 extends over 14 amino acids. The CDR3 nucleotides are TGTGCCAGCGTCCCCGGACAGGCGGATTCACCCCTCCACTTT. Its protein is CASVPGQADSPLHF.

The chain has TRBV19 and TRBJ1-3; D uncertain. This CDR3 comprises 17 residues. V lost 5 bases, J lost 2 bases, and 19 bases lay in between. Germline CDR1 reads LNHDA; CDR2 reads SQIVND (reference sequence). CDR3 amino acids: CASSRIPSTYPGNTIYF. For the CDR3, the DNA is TGTGCCAGTAGTCGTATCCCATCGACTTATCCTGGAAACACCATATATTTT.

Note on this clone: Other DNA sequences within the sample encode an identical CDR3. The chain links TRBV4-1 to TRBJ2-7; 10 positions match TRBD2. The CDR3 has 16 amino acids. The ends lost 4 bases at V and 1 base at J; junction bases unmatched: 7. Germline V lookup: CDR1 MGHRA, CDR2 YSYEKL. The CDR3 spells CASSRLTSGLSYEQYF. CDR3 nucleotides: TGCGCCAGCAGCCGACTGACTAGCGGGCTTTCCTACGAGCAGTACTTC.

This chain joins TRBV28 and TRBJ1-1; no clear D gene. Germline-derived CDR1 and CDR2 are MDHEN and SYDVKM. CDR3 length equals 15 residues. V lost 4 bases and J lost 3, with 15 bases in between. In nucleotides, the CDR3 is TGTGCCAGCAGTTCGGAGGGAGTGGAGGACACTGAAGCTTTCTTT. Translating gives CASSSEGVEDTEAFF.

CDR3 sequence: CATSAFGEHRDEQYF. CDR3 nucleotides: TGTGCCACCAGCGCATTCGGAGAGCACAGGGACGAGCAGTACTTC. The chain is built from TRBV15 and TRBJ2-7, with D perhaps matching TRBD1 (6 bases). V gave up 5 bases and J gave up 5 bases, with 19 bases separating them. CDR3 length: 15 residues. The germline V gene has CDR1 LNHNV and CDR2 YYDKDF (reference sequence).

This chain connects TRBV7-9 to TRBJ1-1, with TRBD1 matching 7 bases. Germline loops: CDR1 SEHNR, CDR2 FQNEAQ (reference sequence). The CDR3 spans 15 residues. V gave up 3 bases and J gave up 5 bases; unmatched junction bases: 9. Written as DNA, the CDR3 is TGTGCCAGCAGCTTTACAGGGGAGGGTTTAACTGAAGCTTTCTTT. The encoded protein is CASSFTGEGLTEAFF.

The chain links TRBV19 to TRBJ2-2; D gene ambiguous. The CDR3 extends over 15 amino acids. Germline V gene sequence: CDR1 LNHDA, CDR2 SQIVND (reference sequence). The germline V and J ends were trimmed by 5 bases and 1 base, with 11 bases remaining between them. For the CDR3, the DNA is TGTGCCAGTAGTTCCCAGCTGATGAACACCGGGGAGCTGTTTTTT. Amino acid sequence: CASSSQLMNTGELFF.

This chain links TRBV28 with TRBJ1-5; TRBD1 agrees at 12 bases. With V trimmed by 4 bases and J by 0 bases, 10 bases remained unmatched. The CDR3 contains 19 residues. Germline assignment: CDR1 MDHEN and CDR2 SYDVKM. The CDR3 protein is CASSSPGTGGFLSNQPQHF. The CDR3 nucleotides are TGTGCCAGCAGTTCCCCCGGGACAGGGGGCTTCCTTAGCAATCAGCCCCAGCATTTT.

The rearrangement links TRBV5-1 to TRBJ2-3, with D perhaps matching TRBD2 (5 bases). This CDR3 has 14 amino acids. Trimming took off 0 bases at V and 5 bases at J, with 10 bases between the two ends. Germline CDR1 SGHRS, CDR2 YFSETQ. The CDR3 sequence is CASSLAGSGDTQYF. The CDR3 bases are TGCGCCAGCAGCTTGGCGGGGTCCGGAGATACGCAGTATTTT.

DNA for the CDR3: TGTGCCAGCAGTTACGGCTGGAGGGATACGCAGTATTTT. It specifies CASSYGWRDTQYF. This sequence joins TRBV6-6 and TRBJ2-3; maybe TRBD2 (5 bases). The V end lost 2 bases, the J end lost 6 bases, and 9 bases lay between the germline ends. The CDR3 sequence is 13 residues long. Germline CDR1 and CDR2: MNHNY and SVGAGI (reference sequence).

The rearrangement uses TRBV10-2 and TRBJ2-1; 8 bases are a match to TRBD2. CDR3 length: 15 amino acids. Germline V gives CDR1 WSHSY, CDR2 SAAADI. V lost 2 bases and J lost 9; bases outside the gene matches: 9. CDR3 loop: CASSEGAGVIGEQFF. DNA of the CDR3: TGCGCCAGCAGTGAGGGAGCGGGAGTTATAGGTGAGCAGTTCTTC.

The CDR3 nucleotides are TGTGCCAGCAGTGAAAACAACCTGAACACTGAAGCTTTCTTT. This sequence encodes CASSENNLNTEAFF. The chain employs TRBV2 and TRBJ1-1, with D unresolved. In germline, CDR1 is SNHLY, CDR2 FYNNEI. Trimming took 2 bases from V and 0 from J, leaving 7 bases between them. This CDR3 comprises 14 residues.

The chain recombines TRBV5-1 with TRBJ1-5; D uncertain. Per germline, CDR1 SGHRS and CDR2 YFSETQ. The V end was cut by 4 bases, the J end by 7 bases, with 12 bases between. The CDR3 totals 13 residues. CDR3 sequence: CASSPKIGQPQHF. CDR3 coding DNA: TGCGCCAGCAGCCCAAAAATCGGGCAGCCCCAGCATTTT.

This chain connects TRBV28 to TRBJ1-1; 8 positions match TRBD1. The ends lost 5 bases at V and 9 bases at J; junction bases unmatched: 17. CDR1 MDHEN and CDR2 SYDVKM come from the germline V gene. The CDR3 loop spans 16 amino acids. The DNA for the CDR3 is TGTGCCAGCAGTCCCTACGGACTCGGGACAGGAGGGCAAGCTTTCTTT. This sequence encodes CASSPYGLGTGGQAFF.

The rearrangement joins TRBV6-1 to TRBJ2-7; tentatively, D is TRBD1 (5 bases). The CDR3 has 12 amino acids. V gave up 6 bases and J gave up 2 bases, with 8 bases separating them. Germline V gene data show CDR1 as MNHNS and CDR2 as SASEGT. CDR3 in amino acids: CASRDKTYEQYF. The CDR3 region has the DNA TGTGCCAGCAGGGACAAGACCTACGAGCAGTACTTC.

The J gene is TRBJ1-5, the V gene TRBV14; D is perhaps TRBD1 (5 bases). This CDR3 contains 16 residues. Germline-derived CDR1 and CDR2 are SGHDN and FVKESK. Trimming left V 1 base short and J 0 bases short, with 10 bases between. The CDR3: CASSQGRGNSNQPQHF. The DNA of the CDR3 is TGTGCCAGCAGCCAAGGACGGGGGAATAGCAATCAGCCCCAGCATTTT.

The chain couples TRBV19 to TRBJ2-3, with a weak D call TRBD2 (7 bases). The germline V gene has CDR1 LNHDA and CDR2 SQIVND (reference sequence). Trimming cost V 0 bases and J 4 bases, with 14 bases left between them. This CDR3 contains 16 residues. The CDR3 region has the DNA TGTGCCAGTAGTATAGATCTGCCGGGGGGCGCAGATACGCAGTATTTT. It is translated as CASSIDLPGGADTQYF.